This paragraph covers one T cell receptor (beta chain) sequence. The CDR3 spans 15 residues. The germline V gene encodes CDR1 SGHTA and CDR2 FQGTGA. V dropped 2 bases and J dropped 0 bases, with 8 bases sitting between them. This entry belongs to a study of shared clonotypes between healthy human individuals. Study overall: Researchers drew samples from a couple of women and a few men aged 18 to 49.

Sequencing was at deep level. In replicate PCRs of sorted subsets, roughly 200 ng DNA, some 28,000 T cell genomes, was used. Assay used: immunoSEQ multiplex PCR; TCRdb lists only in-frame clones, some missing. The profile covers approximately 2.5 million clones, with more than 80% appearing a single time and about 0.13% taken by the ten largest. Specimen: naive CD4+ T cells sorted from blood. Subset noted: CD45RA+ positively selected. This TCR was recovered from a man aged 18 to 29 in good health. The V call is TRBV7-3, the J call TRBJ2-1; D is unresolved. CDR3 bases: TGTGCCAGCAGCTTAGGGATTAGCTCCTACAATGAGCAGTTCTTC. It specifies CASSLGISSYNEQFF.